This is a list of T cell receptor beta chains from one sample in a study of blood T cell repertoires in COVID-19. Libraries were prepared by immunoSEQ multiplex PCR; TCRdb keeps only in-frame clonotypes and omits some of them. Seen here are roughly 100,000 clones, roughly 85% observed once, and the top ten hold approximately 3.1%. The sample consisted of peripheral blood. All receptors derive from a man aged 50 to 59 in a cohort sampled during active COVID-19. Each CDR3 is given with its conserved first and last residue. Each record gives: D gene, V gene, clone size, J gene, CDR3 DNA, CDR3 protein. A D gene is named only where the DNA matches it firmly. The size entry is marked missing in some rows and otherwise reads once, few, many or a size class.

>-|TRBV9|-|TRBJ1-1
TGTGCCAGCAGCCCCCAGGTTGAAGCTTTCTTT
CASSPQVEAFF
>-|TRBV6-5|once|TRBJ1-2
TGTGCCACTACCCGAATCCCAGGAACTAACTATGGCTACACCTTC
CATTRIPGTNYGYTF
>-|TRBV6-5|-|TRBJ2-7
TGTGCCAGCAGCCGGGGAGGCTACGAGCAGTACTTC
CASSRGGYEQYF
>-|TRBV7-7|once|TRBJ2-5
TGTGCTAGCAGCTTGGGCAGGTACCAAGAGACCCAGTACTTC
CASSLGRYQETQYF
>-|TRBV3-1/TRBV3-2|-|TRBJ2-5
TGTGCCAGCAGCCAAGTTCGCGCTTTCCAAGAGACCCAGTACTTC
CASSQVRAFQETQYF
>-|TRBV27|-|TRBJ1-6
TGTGCCAGCAGTTTCTACGGTGGTAATTCACCCCTCCACTTT
CASSFYGGNSPLHF
>TRBD1|TRBV28|-|TRBJ1-5
TGTGCCAGCACCGACCGGGACAGGGTTAGTAATCAGCCCCAGCATTTT
CASTDRDRVSNQPQHF
>-|TRBV11-2|once|TRBJ1-2
TGTGCCAGCAGCTTGCGGTCAAGCGATGGCTACACCTTC
CASSLRSSDGYTF
>-|TRBV27|-|TRBJ2-3
TGTGCCAGCAGTTTATTGGCAGGGAGCACAGATACGCAGTATTTT
CASSLLAGSTDTQYF
>TRBD1|TRBV27|-|TRBJ2-7
TGTGCCAGCAGCCGTGTTTCCCCCGCCCTTAATCGACAGGGAATCTACGAGCAGTACTTC
CASSRVSPALNRQGIYEQYF
>-|TRBV21-1|few|TRBJ1-6
TGTGCCACTCCACCTATGTCCTATAATTCACCCCTCCACTTT
CATPPMSYNSPLHF
>-|TRBV27|-|TRBJ1-1
TGTGCCAGCAGTCTACAGGTGAACACTGAAGCTTTCTTT
CASSLQVNTEAFF
>TRBD2|TRBV3-1/TRBV3-2|-|TRBJ2-5
TGTGCCAGCAGCCAAGCGGCTAGCGGGCGCGGGGAGACCCAGTACTTC
CASSQAASGRGETQYF
>-|TRBV5-4|-|TRBJ2-5
TGTGCCAGCAGCTTGGAAGGGGTACCCAAGACCCAGTACTTC
CASSLEGVPKTQYF
>TRBD1|TRBV7-9|-|TRBJ2-3
TGTGCCAGCAGCTTATTCGGCAGGGGGCTCCATGGGGATACGCAGTATTTT
CASSLFGRGLHGDTQYF
>TRBD1|TRBV28|-|TRBJ1-2
TGTGCCAGCAGCGACAGGGGGCGCACCTATGGCTACACCTTC
CASSDRGRTYGYTF
>TRBD2|TRBV14|-|TRBJ2-1
TGTGCCAGCAGCCAAAGGACTAGTACCTACAATGAGCAGTTCTTC
CASSQRTSTYNEQFF
>TRBD1|TRBV7-2|-|TRBJ2-3
TGTGCCAGCAGCACCCGGACAGGGGGCAGAGATACGCAGTATTTT
CASSTRTGGRDTQYF
>TRBD1|TRBV19|-|TRBJ1-5
TGTGCCAGTAGTAGGGGACAGGGGCAGGGTCAGCCCCAGCATTTT
CASSRGQGQGQPQHF
>-|TRBV19|once|TRBJ1-1
TGTGCCAGTAGTATGGGTGGTCGGGGATCGAACACTGAAGCTTTCTTT
CASSMGGRGSNTEAFF
>-|TRBV6-1|-|TRBJ2-5
TGTGCCAGCAGTGCCCTAAGTGGGCGGGGGCGTCGAGAGACCCAGTACTTC
CASSALSGRGRRETQYF
>TRBD2|TRBV10-2|-|TRBJ2-3
TGCGCCAGCAGTGAGTCGAAATTTCGGGTGCGGGGGTTTTCCACAGATACGCAGTATTTT
CASSESKFRVRGFSTDTQYF
>TRBD1|TRBV6-5|-|TRBJ1-1
TGTGCCAGCAGTCTTCAGGGGGGTTTGAACACTGAAGCTTTCTTT
CASSLQGGLNTEAFF
>TRBD1|TRBV19|-|TRBJ1-5
TGTGCCAGTAAGTCTGGACAGGGAAATCAGCCCCAGCATTTT
CASKSGQGNQPQHF
>-|TRBV5-1|-|TRBJ1-6
TGCGCCAGCAGCTTGGGACAGGCCTCACCCCTCCACTTT
CASSLGQASPLHF
>TRBD2|TRBV5-1|-|TRBJ2-5
TGCGCCAGCAGCTTGGCGGCGGGGGGGCAAGAGACCCAGTACTTC
CASSLAAGGQETQYF
>TRBD1|TRBV19|-|TRBJ1-2
TGTGCCAGTAGCAACGGACAGGGTGAAGATGGCTACACCTTC
CASSNGQGEDGYTF
>TRBD2|TRBV24-1|once|TRBJ2-2
TGTGCCACCAGTGATTTCGCACTACCCGGCGCCGGACTAGCGGGGAGCACCGGGGAGCTGTTTTTT
CATSDFALPGAGLAGSTGELFF
>TRBD1|TRBV5-1|-|TRBJ1-3
TGCGCCAGCAGCCCCCAGGGGGTAGATGGAAACACCATATATTTT
CASSPQGVDGNTIYF
>-|TRBV4-2|-|TRBJ1-1
TGTGCCAGCAGCCGACCGGGGGGGAACACTGAAGCTTTCTTT
CASSRPGGNTEAFF
>-|TRBV10-3|-|TRBJ2-2
TGTGCCACCCTAAAAAACACCGGGGAGCTGTTTTTT
CATLKNTGELFF
>-|TRBV11-2|-|TRBJ2-1
TGTGCCAGCAGTAAAGAACAGGACCCGTTCTTC
CASSKEQDPFF
>-|TRBV5-6|-|TRBJ1-1
TGTGCCAGCACCCTTCGAGTGGAGAAGAACACTGAAGCTTTCTTT
CASTLRVEKNTEAFF
>-|TRBV7-3|-|TRBJ1-2
TGTGCCAGCAGCTTAATTGGGGGGAATGGCTACACCTTC
CASSLIGGNGYTF
>-|TRBV11-2|-|TRBJ1-2
TGTGCCAGCAGCTTCGGGGAACTTAACTATGGCTACACCTTC
CASSFGELNYGYTF
>TRBD1|TRBV18|few|TRBJ1-2
TGTGCCAGCTCACCACGCCAACAGGGGGCTATACCTCAAGCTAACTATGGCTACACCTTC
CASSPRQQGAIPQANYGYTF
>-|TRBV11-3|-|TRBJ2-5
TGTGCCAGCACCCAGGCGGGATACAGCCTCAACCAGTACTTC
CASTQAGYSLNQYF
>TRBD1|TRBV18|-|TRBJ2-1
TGTGCCAGCTCACCACCTAGTATGACAGGGCGGGATGAGCAGTTCTTC
CASSPPSMTGRDEQFF
>-|TRBV7-9|-|TRBJ2-1
TGTGCCAGCAGCCCCCGGGGGAATCCCTACAATGAGCAGTTCTTC
CASSPRGNPYNEQFF
>-|TRBV6-2/TRBV6-3|-|TRBJ2-7
TGTGCCAGCAGCCCCAGGGTCGAGCAGTACTTC
CASSPRVEQYF
>-|TRBV25-1|-|TRBJ1-2
TGTGCCAGCAGTGCGGCAGCGCAAGTGAACTATGGCTACACCTTC
CASSAAAQVNYGYTF
>-|TRBV10-3|-|TRBJ1-1
TGTGCCATCAACGATCAGAAGAACACTGAAGCTTTCTTT
CAINDQKNTEAFF
>TRBD2|TRBV9|-|TRBJ2-3
TGTGCCAGCGGGGGAACTAGCGGGGGAGATACGCAGTATTTT
CASGGTSGGDTQYF
>TRBD2|TRBV15|-|TRBJ2-2
TGTGCCACCAGCAGAGATATCTCGTCTAGCGGGGGGGAGAACACCGGGGAGCTGTTTTTT
CATSRDISSSGGENTGELFF
>TRBD1|TRBV5-5|-|TRBJ1-5
TGTGCCAGCAGCAGGACAGGGAGAGAGCCCCAGCATTTT
CASSRTGREPQHF
>TRBD1|TRBV6-2/TRBV6-3|-|TRBJ1-5
TGTGCCAGCAGTGGCGCCGGGACAGATAATCAGCCCCAGCATTTT
CASSGAGTDNQPQHF
>TRBD1|TRBV5-5|-|TRBJ1-2
TGTGCCAGCATCCCCTCGGCGGACAGGGTGAACTATGGCTACACCTTC
CASIPSADRVNYGYTF
>-|TRBV11-2|-|TRBJ1-5
TGTGCCAGCAGCTTAGTGGGGGGTGGTCAGCCCCAGCATTTT
CASSLVGGGQPQHF
>TRBD2|TRBV7-2|-|TRBJ2-3
TGTGCCAGCAGCTTAAGGGCGGGGGGGCCCACAGATACGCAGTATTTT
CASSLRAGGPTDTQYF
>TRBD1|TRBV19|-|TRBJ1-3
TGTGCCAGTAGTAACACAGGGGCTGGAAACACCATATATTTT
CASSNTGAGNTIYF
>-|TRBV7-9|few|TRBJ2-5
TGTGCCAGCAGCACCATAGCTGGGACCCAGTACTTC
CASSTIAGTQYF
>TRBD1|TRBV6-5|-|TRBJ1-5
TGTGCCAGCCTGTCAGGGACAGGGGGCTATCAGCCCCAGCATTTT
CASLSGTGGYQPQHF
>TRBD1|TRBV19|-|TRBJ2-6
TGTGCCAGTAGTTCCGGACAGGGGGCGTTTGGGGCCAACGTCCTGACTTTC
CASSSGQGAFGANVLTF